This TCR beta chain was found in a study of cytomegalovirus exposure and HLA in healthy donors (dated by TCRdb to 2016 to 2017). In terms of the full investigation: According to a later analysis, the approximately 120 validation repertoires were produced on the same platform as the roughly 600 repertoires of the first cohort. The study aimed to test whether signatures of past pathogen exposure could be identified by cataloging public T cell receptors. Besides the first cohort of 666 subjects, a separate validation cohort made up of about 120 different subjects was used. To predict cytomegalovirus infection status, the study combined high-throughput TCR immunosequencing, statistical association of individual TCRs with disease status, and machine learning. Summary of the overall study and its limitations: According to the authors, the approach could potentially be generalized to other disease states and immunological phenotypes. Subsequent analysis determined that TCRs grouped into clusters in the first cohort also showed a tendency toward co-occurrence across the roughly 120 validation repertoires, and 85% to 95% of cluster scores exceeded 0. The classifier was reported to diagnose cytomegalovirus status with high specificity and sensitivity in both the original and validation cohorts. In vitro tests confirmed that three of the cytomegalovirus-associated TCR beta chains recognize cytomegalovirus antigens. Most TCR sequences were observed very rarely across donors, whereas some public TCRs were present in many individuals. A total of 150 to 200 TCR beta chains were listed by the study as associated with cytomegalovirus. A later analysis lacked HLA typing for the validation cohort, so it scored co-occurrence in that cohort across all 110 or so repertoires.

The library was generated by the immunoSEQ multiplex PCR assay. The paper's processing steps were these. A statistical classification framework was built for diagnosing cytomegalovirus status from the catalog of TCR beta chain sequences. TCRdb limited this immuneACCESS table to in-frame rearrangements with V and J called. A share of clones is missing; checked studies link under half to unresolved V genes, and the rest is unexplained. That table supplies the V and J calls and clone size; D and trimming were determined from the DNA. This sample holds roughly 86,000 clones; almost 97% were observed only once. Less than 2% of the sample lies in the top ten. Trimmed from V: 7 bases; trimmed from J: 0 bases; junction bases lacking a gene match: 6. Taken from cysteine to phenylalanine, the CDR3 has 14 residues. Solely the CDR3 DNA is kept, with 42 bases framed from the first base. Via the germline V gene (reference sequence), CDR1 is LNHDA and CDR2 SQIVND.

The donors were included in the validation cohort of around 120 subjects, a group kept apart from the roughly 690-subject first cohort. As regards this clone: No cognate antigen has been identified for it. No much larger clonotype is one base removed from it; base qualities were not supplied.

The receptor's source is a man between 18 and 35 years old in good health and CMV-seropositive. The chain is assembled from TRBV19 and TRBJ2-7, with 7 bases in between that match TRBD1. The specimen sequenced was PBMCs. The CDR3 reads CASKVTGSSYEQYF. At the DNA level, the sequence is TGTGCCAGTAAGGTGACAGGGAGCTCCTACGAGCAGTACTTC.